These 3 T cell receptor beta chains originate from one sample sequenced in a study of T cells in Graves' hyperthyroidism and ophthalmopathy. Amplification targeted TCR beta CDR3 regions from RNA transcripts. HTBI primers were used for first-round RT-PCR of the TCR CDR3. TCRdb re-derived calls from the multiplex PCR reads in MiXCR, one entry per CDR3 protein. The data contain approximately 400,000 distinct CDR3 sequences, around 16% of them singletons. The source material was blood. These receptors were obtained from a woman aged 18-30 years with Graves' hyperthyroidism.

The chain employs TRBV4-1 and TRBJ1-2; D might be TRBD1 (6 bases). The V gene lost 4 bases and the J gene lost 5 bases, with 17 bases spanning the gap. In germline, CDR1 is MGHRA, CDR2 YSYEKL. The CDR3 extends over 15 amino acids. For the CDR3, the DNA is TGCGCCAGCAGCCCATTTAACACAGGGATGTATGGCTACACCTTC. Protein product: CASSPFNTGMYGYTF.

This clonotype was counted at least ten times. The chain combines TRBV7-3 with TRBJ2-5; TRBD1 aligns across 8 bases. The CDR3 is 15 residues long. Looked up from germline, CDR1 is SGHTA and CDR2 is FQGTGA. Losses at the gene ends were 5 bases for V and 5 bases for J; bases not matched to a gene: 10. The CDR3 region is CASSPDPDRAETQYF. In nucleotides, the CDR3 is TGTGCCAGCAGCCCCGATCCGGACAGGGCGGAGACCCAGTACTTC.

This clonotype has ten or more counts. The J gene is TRBJ2-1, the V gene TRBV7-2; 7 bases line up with TRBD2. Per the germline V gene, CDR1 is SGHTA and CDR2 is FQGNSA. CDR3 length: 14 amino acids. V was clipped by 1 base and J by 10 bases; unmatched bases: 7. This CDR3 reads CASSLVRGAGEQFF. CDR3 nucleotide sequence: TGTGCCAGCAGCTTAGTGAGGGGAGCGGGAGAGCAGTTCTTC.